The present TCR beta chain was sequenced within a study of blood T cell repertoires in COVID-19. Study background: PBMCs, B-cell-depleted T cells, or T cells were the source of the cDNA or gDNA that made up the material.

Authors' analysis steps: Amplification of reference gene primers was used by the study to estimate nucleated cell counts. TCRdb keeps only in-frame clones here, not all; method: immunoSEQ multiplex PCR. Clonal size and the V and J genes are those of that table, whereas D and trimming came from the DNA. The sample consists of around 260,000 clones, around nine tenths of them appearing once. About this clone: Mismatch with germline at one junction end may stem from a read error.

The CDR3 has 11 amino acids. Germline assignment: CDR1 SGHRS and CDR2 YFSETQ. Input material: peripheral blood. This sequence originates from a man in his forties who had recovered from COVID-19. The V gene is TRBV5-1, the J gene TRBJ2-7; the match to TRBD1 covers 9 bases. The CDR3 loop reads CASSSLGQGNF. The DNA of the CDR3 is TGCGCCAGCAGCTCCCTGGGACAGGGAAACTTC.